The next 26 T cell receptor beta chains were all read from a single sample in a study of technical replicates of blood from a few donors. Generated by immunoSEQ multiplex PCR, the TCRdb table keeps only in-frame clones and is missing some. Here the sample spans 45,000 to 60,000 clones, about 93% being singletons. The specimen sequenced was PBMCs. These receptors all stem from a human donor in good health. Some clones in this sample may be carry-over from other donors' samples.

The chain recombines TRBV30 with TRBJ2-2; a possible D gene is TRBD1 (7 bases). The length of the CDR3 is 15 residues. V gave up 3 bases and J gave up 5 bases, with 16 bases separating them. In germline, CDR1 is GTSNPN, CDR2 SVGIG (reference sequence). The CDR3 here is CAWSHRGRETGELFF. CDR3 bases: TGTGCCTGGAGCCACAGGGGACGGGAGACCGGGGAGCTGTTTTTT.

The chain joins TRBV5-8 to TRBJ2-3; 10 nucleotides match TRBD2. Germline assignment: CDR1 SGHTS and CDR2 YDEGEE. Trimming took 2 bases from V and 7 from J; bases not matched to a gene: 4. This CDR3 is built from 14 residues. Here the CDR3 DNA reads TGTGCCAGCAGCTTCGCTAGCGGGAGTAATACGCAGTATTTT. Residues: CASSFASGSNTQYF.

The rearrangement links TRBV10-3 to TRBJ1-1; D is possibly TRBD1 (6 bases). The CDR3 has 13 amino acids. The germline V and J ends were trimmed by 6 bases and 4 bases, with 12 bases remaining between them. Germline values: CDR1 ENHRY, CDR2 SYGVKD. Here the CDR3 reads CAIRGGGGTEAFF. The CDR3 DNA reads TGTGCCATCAGAGGGGGTGGGGGCACTGAAGCTTTCTTT.

The chain is built from TRBV5-6 and TRBJ1-2; 9 nucleotides line up with TRBD1. CDR1 SGHDT and CDR2 YYEEEE come from the germline V gene. The CDR3 has 15 residues. Germline trimming cut 0 bases from V and 7 bases from J; bases unmatched to any gene: 7. CDR3 sequence (DNA): TGTGCCAGCAGCTTGGGAAAACAGGGGGCCTCTGGCTACACCTTC. Protein: CASSLGKQGASGYTF.

The chain uses TRBV7-9 and TRBJ2-7, with unresolved D. Deletions cut 5 bases from V and 0 bases from J, with 11 bases between. This CDR3 comprises 14 residues. Germline values: CDR1 SEHNR, CDR2 FQNEAQ (reference sequence). Here the CDR3 reads CASSPQVGSYEQYF. The DNA for the CDR3 is TGTGCCAGCAGCCCACAAGTTGGCTCCTACGAGCAGTACTTC.

This chain joins TRBV4-3 and TRBJ2-5; a weak D match, TRBD2 (5 bases). From germline, CDR1 is LGHNA and CDR2 YSLEER. The CDR3 has 17 residues. V was trimmed by 2 bases and J by 2 bases, leaving 18 bases between them. CDR3 sequence (DNA): TGCGCCAGCAGCCAACGCCTAATTGCGAGCGGTCAAGAGACCCAGTACTTC. The encoded protein is CASSQRLIASGQETQYF.

The J gene is TRBJ2-3, the V gene TRBV5-4; 7 nucleotides line up with TRBD1. J was trimmed by 5 bases and V by 3 bases; bases with no gene match: 6. The V gene's germline CDR1 is SGHNT and CDR2 YYREEE (reference sequence). There are 14 residues in the CDR3. This CDR3 is CASSYQQGRDTQYF. The CDR3 nucleotides are TGTGCCAGCAGCTACCAACAGGGGAGAGATACGCAGTATTTT.

The V gene is TRBV19, the J gene TRBJ2-1, with TRBD2 identical over 14 bases. Germline trimming cut 4 bases from V and 8 bases from J; bases unmatched to any gene: 7. This CDR3 spans 16 amino acids. The germline gives CDR1 LNHDA, CDR2 SQIVND (reference sequence). The CDR3 loop is CASSNLGLAGADEQFF. CDR3 nucleotide sequence: TGTGCCAGTAGTAACCTGGGACTAGCGGGAGCGGATGAGCAGTTCTTC.

The genes are TRBV2 and TRBJ2-1; TRBD2 agrees at 9 bases. The CDR3 has 15 amino acids. Germline V CDR1 and CDR2: SNHLY, FYNNEI. V gave up 8 bases and J gave up 7 bases; unmatched junction bases: 12. The CDR3 loop is CASYIVAGGNNEQFF. The DNA of the CDR3 is TGTGCCAGCTATATCGTCGCGGGAGGGAATAATGAGCAGTTCTTC. Full variable domain (outside the CDR3, taken from reference TRBV2 and TRBJ2-1): EPEVTQTPSHQVTQMGQEVILRCVPISNHLYFYWYRQILGQKVEFLVSFYNNEISEKSEIFDDQFSVERPDGSNFTLKIRSTKLEDSAMYFCASYIVAGGNNEQFFGPGTRLTVL.

The chain links TRBV2 to TRBJ1-5; weak D call: TRBD1 (5 bases). Germline CDR1 SNHLY, CDR2 FYNNEI. With 10 bases removed from V and 6 bases from J, the gap between germline ends came to 19 bases. The CDR3 runs 14 residues. The CDR3 spells CATKEQAGGQPQHF. The CDR3 DNA sequence: TGTGCCACCAAAGAGCAGGCCGGGGGTCAGCCCCAGCATTTT.

V gene TRBV29-1 combines with J gene TRBJ2-7, with 12 nucleotides matching TRBD2. The CDR3 runs to 13 residues. The J segment lost 2 bases and the V segment lost 6 bases, leaving 2 bases of the junction unmatched. Germline loops: CDR1 SQVTM, CDR2 ANQGSEA. This CDR3 is CSVSSGRAYEQYF. CDR3 nucleotides: TGCAGCGTCTCTAGCGGGAGGGCCTACGAGCAGTACTTC.

The V and J genes are TRBV9 and TRBJ1-1, with D uncertain. The CDR3 totals 14 residues. Trimming stripped 4 bases from V and 3 bases from J, with 13 bases between. Germline values: CDR1 SGDLS, CDR2 YYNGEE. The CDR3 here is CASSHRVEDTEAFF. The CDR3 nucleotides read TGTGCCAGCAGCCACCGGGTGGAGGACACTGAAGCTTTCTTT.

The chain joins TRBV21-1 to TRBJ1-4. TRBV21-1 constitutes a pseudogene. The CDR3 is 21 amino acids. As DNA, the CDR3 is TGTGCCAGCAGCAAAGGTTGGCCAGCTAAGAGCGTTAAGAGGGCTAATGAAAAACTGTTTTTT. Amino acids: CASSKGWPAKSVKRANEKLFF.

This sequence joins TRBV10-3 and TRBJ1-2; the match to TRBD1 covers 11 bases. Germline trimming cut 7 bases from V and 6 bases from J; bases unmatched to any gene: 7. This CDR3 is 14 amino acids long. Looked up from germline, CDR1 is ENHRY and CDR2 is SYGVKD. This CDR3 reads CAITMDRGRDGYTF. The DNA of the CDR3 is TGTGCCATCACCATGGACAGGGGGCGGGATGGCTACACCTTC.

The DNA for the CDR3 is TGTGCCAGCAGACCGCCGACTCGGCCCAGAGGGAACACTGAAGCTTTCTTT. It translates to CASRPPTRPRGNTEAFF. The chain couples TRBV21-1 to TRBJ1-1. TRBV21-1 is recorded as a pseudogene. The length of the CDR3 is 17 residues.

The J gene is TRBJ2-1, the V gene TRBV2; TRBD2 matches at 8 bases. J gave up 7 bases and V 6 bases, and 11 bases lay outside the gene matches. Germline assignment: CDR1 SNHLY and CDR2 FYNNEI. The CDR3 totals 15 residues. The CDR3 loop is CASRGWRGAGNEQFF. For the CDR3, the DNA is TGTGCCAGCAGGGGATGGCGGGGGGCCGGGAATGAGCAGTTCTTC.

The chain uses TRBV7-2 and TRBJ2-3, with 7 bases aligning to TRBD2. V lost 5 bases and J lost 6; bases outside the gene matches: 8. CDR1 and CDR2 from the germline V gene are SGHTA and FQGNSA. CDR3 size: 14 residues. The CDR3 protein is CASSTLTSPDTQYF. The CDR3 region has the DNA TGTGCCAGCAGCACACTGACTAGCCCCGATACGCAGTATTTT.

The chain couples TRBV25-1 to TRBJ1-1, with 7 nucleotides matching TRBD1. Germline assignment: CDR1 MGHDK and CDR2 SYGVNS. The CDR3 sequence is 14 residues long. With 3 bases clipped from V and 1 base from J, the junction kept 2 bases outside the gene matches. The CDR3 DNA reads as TGTGCCAGCAGTGACCGGGACAGGAACACTGAAGCTTTCTTT. Its protein product is CASSDRDRNTEAFF.

V is TRBV6-1 and J is TRBJ2-7, with 7 nucleotides matching TRBD2. The CDR3 consists of 14 residues. Germline CDR1 is MNHNS and CDR2 is SASEGT. V was clipped by 4 bases and J by 3 bases; unmatched bases: 6. The CDR3 here is CASSVGGSNYEQYF. The CDR3 nucleotides are TGTGCCAGCAGTGTGGGGGGGAGTAACTACGAGCAGTACTTC.

This clone was observed a handful of times. The genes are TRBV13 and TRBJ2-5; 7 bases agree with TRBD2. This CDR3 is built from 20 residues. Germline assignment: CDR1 PRHDT and CDR2 FYEKMQ (reference sequence). Trimming took 4 bases from V and 0 from J; bases not matched to a gene: 20. The CDR3 sequence is CASSSAGPQRDVPYQETQYF. DNA for the CDR3: TGTGCCAGCAGCTCCGCGGGGCCCCAGCGGGATGTCCCCTACCAAGAGACCCAGTACTTC.

This chain connects TRBV19 to TRBJ1-6; 11 bases match TRBD1. V was pared by 2 bases and J by 8 bases, with 8 bases of the junction left unmatched. This CDR3 spans 17 amino acids. Germline V CDR1 and CDR2: LNHDA, SQIVND (reference sequence). DNA for the CDR3: TGTGCCAGTAGTATACAACCGGGACAGGGGGGGGATTCACCCCTCCACTTT. Encoded protein: CASSIQPGQGGDSPLHF.

This sequence joins TRBV4-1 and TRBJ2-5, with D possibly TRBD2 on 6 matching bases. CDR3 length equals 20 residues. Germline assignment: CDR1 MGHRA and CDR2 YSYEKL. Trimming pared 1 base from V and 5 bases from J, leaving 29 bases between. CDR3 in DNA: TGCGCCAGCAGCCAAGTGCGGACCCAGGCTGGAGGGCAGCGAGGGGAGACCCAGTACTTC. The encoded protein is CASSQVRTQAGGQRGETQYF.

The V and J genes are TRBV6-6 and TRBJ1-1; D gene ambiguous. The V and J ends lost 2 bases and 3 bases respectively, with 4 bases between them. This CDR3 is built from 12 residues. Germline V CDR1 and CDR2: MNHNY, SVGAGI (reference sequence). This chain's CDR3 is CASSYLYTEAFF. The CDR3 bases are TGTGCCAGCAGTTACCTTTACACTGAAGCTTTCTTT.

The chain uses TRBV30 and TRBJ2-7; 10 bases line up with TRBD2. The trim removed 3 bases at V and 0 bases at J, leaving 5 bases unmatched. Looked up from germline, CDR1 is GTSNPN and CDR2 is SVGIG (reference sequence). The CDR3 runs to 15 residues. CDR3 DNA: TGTGCCTGGAGAAATAGCGGGAGGCACTCCTACGAGCAGTACTTC. This sequence encodes CAWRNSGRHSYEQYF. The full variable domain, rest sourced from reference TRBV30 and TRBJ2-7, is SQTIHQWPATLVQPVGSPLSLECTVEGTSNPNLYWYRQAAGRGLQLLFYSVGIGQISSEVPQNLSASRPQDRQFILSSKKLLLSDSGFYLCAWRNSGRHSYEQYFGPGTRLTVT.

The chain is built from TRBV7-2 and TRBJ1-1; TRBD1 matches 9 bases. Germline V gene data show CDR1 as SGHTA and CDR2 as FQGNSA. Trimming cost V 3 bases and J 10 bases; bases outside gene matches: 9. This CDR3 comprises 14 residues. The CDR3 DNA reads as TGTGCCAGCAGCTTTACCGGGACAGGGTCTGGAGCTTTCTTT. This translates into CASSFTGTGSGAFF.

This sequence joins TRBV7-9 and TRBJ1-6; no clear D. The ends were cut back, 5 bases at V and 10 bases at J, with 12 bases in the middle. The CDR3 contains 13 residues. Germline V gene sequence: CDR1 SEHNR, CDR2 FQNEAQ (reference sequence). Written as DNA, the CDR3 is TGTGCCAGCAGCCCAACCGGGGAATCACCCCTCCACTTT. Translating gives CASSPTGESPLHF.